This TCR beta chain was documented in a study of OX40 agonist ivuxolimab in advanced cancers. Germline lookup yields CDR1 SGHRS and CDR2 YFSETQ. Trimming cost V 1 base and J 7 bases, with 14 bases left between them. There are 14 residues in the CDR3. Profiled with immunoSEQ multiplex PCR; TCRdb holds only in-frame clones, not every one. Seen here are some 70,000 clones, about 83% observed once, and the top ten hold approximately 0.68%. The source material was CD4+ or CD8+ T cells sorted from blood, sampled in a trial of the OX40 agonist ivuxolimab. This receptor was identified in an adult with an advanced solid tumor such as melanoma, head and neck, liver or kidney cancer. V usage is TRBV5-1 and J usage is TRBJ2-5, with a weak D call TRBD2 (5 bases). The CDR3 is CASSLRPDSGTQYF. In nucleotides, the CDR3 is TGCGCCAGCAGCTTGAGGCCGGACTCTGGGACCCAGTACTTC.